A selection of T cell receptor beta chains follows, all from one sample in a study of early T cells in non-severe SARS-CoV-2 infection. TCRdb reprocessed the 5' RACE reads via MiXCR and lists one record per CDR3 protein. The data show about 29,000 distinct CDR3 sequences, 5.3% seen once. The source material was whole blood. Source of these receptors: an adult who was a healthcare worker with PCR-confirmed SARS-CoV-2 infection or an uninfected control (not recorded which). Each CDR3 is given with its conserved first and last residue. D genes are given only for firm matches. Size tells how often a clone was seen (once, few, many) or the class of an expanded clone, and some rows leave it out.

size	V	J	D	DNA	CDR3
many	TRBV5-1	TRBJ1-2	TRBD1	TGCGCCAGCAGCTTGCCAGGGGACAGCGGCTACACCTTC	CASSLPGDSGYTF
many	TRBV30	TRBJ2-1	TRBD2	TGTGCCTGGAGCCCTACTAGCGGGAGAGGAAATGAGCAGTTCTTC	CAWSPTSGRGNEQFF
many	TRBV7-3	TRBJ2-2	.	TGTGCCAGCAGCCCTACTAGCTCCAACACCGGGGAGCTGTTTTTT	CASSPTSSNTGELFF
.	TRBV7-9	TRBJ2-7	.	TGTGCCAGCAGCTTAGGGGCCAGTTCGAGGGAGCAGTACTTC	CASSLGASSREQYF
many	TRBV5-1	TRBJ2-1	TRBD2	TGCGCCAGCAGCTCGATGCCTAGCGGGACCAATGAGCAGTTCTTC	CASSSMPSGTNEQFF
few	TRBV29-1	TRBJ2-1	.	TGCAGCGTTGAAGTTTACAATGAGCAGTTCTTC	CSVEVYNEQFF
many	TRBV4-1	TRBJ2-1	TRBD2	TGCGCCAGCAGCCATCCGGGCGGGAGAGCAGGGAGCGGCTACAATGAGCAGTTCTTC	CASSHPGGRAGSGYNEQFF
many	TRBV28	TRBJ1-1	.	TGTGCCAGCAGAAGGACAATTCATGCTTTCTTT	CASRRTIHAFF
many	TRBV29-1	TRBJ2-1	TRBD2	TGCAGCACTAGCGGGAGGGCCTCCGATGAGCAGTTCTTC	CSTSGRASDEQFF
many	TRBV4-3	TRBJ1-5	.	TGCGCCAGCAGCCAAGATCGGTCCAATCAGCCCCAGCATTTT	CASSQDRSNQPQHF
many	TRBV7-2	TRBJ2-7	TRBD2	TGTGCCAGCAGCCCTCGGGGGACTAGCTCCTACGAGCAGTACTTC	CASSPRGTSSYEQYF
few	TRBV19	TRBJ2-3	TRBD2	TGTGCCACCGGGGGACTAGCGGGAGGCACAGATACGCAGTATTTT	CATGGLAGGTDTQYF
few	TRBV11-2	TRBJ2-4	.	TGTGCCAGCAGCTTAGCACCCCATAACATTCAGTACTTC	CASSLAPHNIQYF
few	TRBV10-3	TRBJ1-2	TRBD1	TGTGCCATCAGTGGTACAGGGGGCTTTGGCTATGGCTACACCTTC	CAISGTGGFGYGYTF
.	TRBV6-5	TRBJ1-2	TRBD1	TGTGCCAGCAGTCTCGAAGGGGGACAGGCGTTCTATGGCTACACCTTC	CASSLEGGQAFYGYTF
few	TRBV10-3	TRBJ2-2	.	TGTGCCATCAACGCAGGGGCCGGGGAGCTGTTTTTT	CAINAGAGELFF
many	TRBV5-1	TRBJ2-7	.	TGCGCCAGCAGCTTGAATCTATTAGCAAGCTACGAGCAGTACTTC	CASSLNLLASYEQYF
many	TRBV28	TRBJ2-1	TRBD2	TGTGCCAGCAGTCCGTCTGCGGGAGGGAAGCATGAGCAGTTCTTC	CASSPSAGGKHEQFF
many	TRBV29-1	TRBJ2-7	TRBD2	TGCAGCGTCAGCGGGGCCACCGCGAACGAGCAGTACTTC	CSVSGATANEQYF
many	TRBV28	TRBJ1-2	.	TGTGCCAGCAGTTTGGGGGCAGGATCCTATGGCTACACCTTC	CASSLGAGSYGYTF
many	TRBV29-1	TRBJ2-3	.	TGCAGCGCTGAACAGGGTAGCACAGATACGCAGTATTTT	CSAEQGSTDTQYF
many	TRBV18	TRBJ2-6	TRBD1	TGTGCCAGCTCACTACAGGGGTTATTCTCTGGGGCCAACGTCCTGACTTTC	CASSLQGLFSGANVLTF
many	TRBV29-1	TRBJ2-7	.	TGCAGCGCAGGCCCAGGGGCCGGCGAGCAGTACTTC	CSAGPGAGEQYF
many	TRBV10-2	TRBJ2-3	.	TGCGCCAGCAGCATAATAGCGGATACGCAGTATTTT	CASSIIADTQYF
many	TRBV20-1	TRBJ2-7	.	TGCAGTGCTGCCGGGGTAGTCTACGAGCAGTACTTC	CSAAGVVYEQYF
many	TRBV12-3/TRBV12-4	TRBJ2-1	TRBD2	TGTGCCAGCAGTTTAAGGACTAGCGGGTTGAATGAGCAGTTCTTC	CASSLRTSGLNEQFF
many	TRBV29-1	TRBJ2-1	TRBD2	TGCAGCGTTGACGGGGGGTGGGAGGATGAGCAGTTCTTC	CSVDGGWEDEQFF
many	TRBV28	TRBJ2-7	.	TGTGCCAGCAGTTTCAGAACCGACGTCTACGAGCAGTACTTC	CASSFRTDVYEQYF
.	TRBV13	TRBJ1-2	TRBD1	TGTGCCAGCAGCTTAGGGACAGGGGGTTATGGCTACACCTTC	CASSLGTGGYGYTF
.	TRBV7-6	TRBJ2-1	.	TGTGCCAGCAGCCCAGCCGGGGGCGGGTCAACCTACAATGAGCAGTTCTTC	CASSPAGGGSTYNEQFF
medium-sized	TRBV12-3/TRBV12-4	TRBJ1-3	.	TGTGCCAGCAGTTTGGGCGGGTTCTCTGGAAACACCATATATTTT	CASSLGGFSGNTIYF
many	TRBV20-1	TRBJ1-2	.	TGCAGTGCTAGACAGGGGAACTATGGCTACACCTTC	CSARQGNYGYTF
many	TRBV7-2	TRBJ2-4	.	TGTGCCAGCAGCCGAGGGACGGGGTATCAGTACTTC	CASSRGTGYQYF
once	TRBV6-2/TRBV6-3	TRBJ2-7	TRBD2	TGTGCCAGCAGACGCATCTCGGATACCGGGACTAGCAGCTACGAGCAGTACTTC	CASRRISDTGTSSYEQYF
many	TRBV20-1	TRBJ2-1	.	TGCAGTGCTCCTCGAGGCCCTAGCGACAATGAGCAGTTCTTC	CSAPRGPSDNEQFF
many	TRBV5-4	TRBJ2-7	TRBD2	TGTGCCAGCAGCCCGGGAGGGACCTCCTACGAGCAGTACTTC	CASSPGGTSYEQYF
many	TRBV6-2/TRBV6-3	TRBJ2-7	.	TGTGCCAGCAGTTATGAGTACGAGCAGTACTTC	CASSYEYEQYF
many	TRBV7-9	TRBJ2-1	TRBD2	TGTGCCAGCAGCTTAGCCGGGACTAGCGGGATCGATGAGCAGTTCTTC	CASSLAGTSGIDEQFF
many	TRBV4-2	TRBJ2-7	.	TGTGCCAGCAGCCAAGATGAGGCGGGTTGGACTCCCTACGAGCAGTACTTC	CASSQDEAGWTPYEQYF
many	TRBV20-1	TRBJ2-1	.	TGCAGTGCTACCTCCTCCATCTACAATGAGCAGTTCTTC	CSATSSIYNEQFF